This T cell receptor beta chain stems from a study of prognosis after radiotherapy for stage I lung cancer. This CDR3 region has 16 residues. The germline CDR1 and CDR2 sequences are KGHDR and SFDVKD. Study-wide findings and caveats: Stereotactic body radiation therapy was followed by fewer unique TCR clones, median 10,088 versus 6,861.

TCR beta CDR3 amplification from genomic DNA was performed by two-round multiplex PCR. The use of primers specific to each TRBV and TRBJ gene characterized first-round PCR. Each CDR3 protein gets one entry after TCRdb re-called the multiplex PCR reads with MiXCR. The sample contains about 22,000 distinct CDR3 sequences, around two fifths of which appear only once. In the case of this clonotype: What it recognizes is unknown.

The receptor was isolated from a donor over 45 with non-small cell lung cancer. The rearrangement links TRBV24-1 to TRBJ2-3; 11 bases are shared with TRBD1. The DNA end lines up better with TRBJ1-5; the J call may be wrong. The sample consisted of PBMCs, taken before or after stereotactic body radiation therapy (not recorded which). The CDR3 loop reads CATSDPGQGASYTQHF. In DNA form, the CDR3 reads TGTGCCACCAGTGACCCTGGACAGGGGGCTTCATATACGCAGCATTTT.